The 7 T cell receptor delta chains reported below all come from one sample, sequenced in a study of Vδ1+ human thymocytes. Antigens for these TCRs are unknown. Points from the study as a whole: Thymic TRG and TRD repertoires appeared highly polyclonal.

RNA was extracted from the cells and then reverse transcribed. Pooled V-gene forward primers with one constant-region reverse primer generated the CDR3 amplicons by multiplex PCR. TCRdb fed the multiplex PCR reads to CATT. The repertoire consists of about 75,000 delta-chain clones, with 30% to 40% occurring once and the leading ten covering roughly 0.25%. What was sequenced was Vdelta1+ gamma-delta thymocytes from the thymus. Subset: FACS-sorted CD3+ TCRalphabeta- TCRVdelta1+ TCRVdelta2- thymocytes. The source is a boy younger than two who had congenital heart surgery.

The chain employs TRDV1 and TRDJ1; 9 bases match TRDD3. Germline CDR1 TSWWSYY, CDR2 QGS. V was pared by 3 bases and J by 1 base, with 18 bases of the junction left unmatched. The CDR3 is made up of 20 amino acids. In nucleotides, the CDR3 is TGTGCTCTTGGGGACCCTTCACTTACTGGGGGAACGCCTTTCACCGATAAACTCATCTTT. Translated: CALGDPSLTGGTPFTDKLIF.

The chain employs TRDV1 and TRDJ1, with TRDD3 matching 13 bases. With V trimmed by 2 bases and J by 9 bases, 21 bases remained unmatched. This CDR3 is 20 amino acids long. Germline V gene sequence: CDR1 TSWWSYY, CDR2 QGS. The CDR3 is CALGESTFGLYWGIRVQLIF. In DNA form, the CDR3 reads TGTGCTCTTGGGGAATCCACTTTCGGTCTCTACTGGGGGATACGAGTCCAACTCATCTTT.

The V call is TRDV1, the J call TRDJ1, with TRDD1 as a possible D gene (5 bases). Per the germline V gene, CDR1 is TSWWSYY and CDR2 is QGS. Trimming pared 1 base from V and 0 bases from J, leaving 39 bases between. This CDR3 region has 25 residues. In DNA, the CDR3 is TGTGCTCTTGGGGAACCAGACAACACCTTTCCCCGTCTGCGAATAGAGTCGCCGTACACCGATAAACTCATCTTT. It specifies CALGEPDNTFPRLRIESPYTDKLIF.

This clone was found a few times. The chain has TRDV1 and TRDJ1; 12 nucleotides align to TRDD3. CDR1 and CDR2 from the germline V gene are TSWWSYY and QGS. The CDR3 runs 22 residues. V was pared by 2 bases and J by 5 bases, with 24 bases of the junction left unmatched. The CDR3: CALGESRTKGVSGGYALDKLIF. CDR3 in DNA: TGTGCTCTTGGGGAATCCCGAACCAAGGGGGTCTCTGGGGGATACGCGTTGGATAAACTCATCTTT.

The chain is built from TRDV1 and TRDJ1; the D gene is possibly TRDD3 (8 bases). Trimming stripped 2 bases from V and 7 bases from J, with 26 bases between. CDR3 length equals 18 residues. In germline, CDR1 is TSWWSYY, CDR2 QGS. The CDR3 nucleotides read TGTGCTCTTGGGGAAGGTATACCCTTCCTGGGGATACAAGGTAAACTCATCTTT. It specifies CALGEGIPFLGIQGKLIF.

The chain recombines TRDV1 with TRDJ1, with 13 bases aligning to TRDD3. CDR3 length: 19 residues. Germline CDR1 and CDR2: TSWWSYY and QGS. V was pared by 4 bases and J by 7 bases, with 18 bases of the junction left unmatched. The CDR3 reads CALGGSAFLLNWGIRKLIF. The CDR3 DNA reads as TGTGCTCTTGGGGGATCGGCCTTCCTACTCAACTGGGGGATACGTAAACTCATCTTT.

The chain uses TRDV1 and TRDJ1; weak D call: TRDD2 (7 bases). V gave up 1 base and J gave up 0 bases, with 18 bases separating them. Germline lookup yields CDR1 TSWWSYY and CDR2 QGS. The CDR3 covers 18 residues. CDR3 residues: CALGEPFPTYWDTDKLIF. The DNA for the CDR3 is TGTGCTCTTGGGGAACCATTTCCTACTTACTGGGACACCGATAAACTCATCTTT.